These T cell receptor beta chains were read from a single sample in a study of blood T cell repertoires in COVID-19. Here immunoSEQ multiplex PCR was the method, and the copy in TCRdb shows in-frame clones only, minus some. Of 89,000 or so clones listed, about 82% are singletons. Material for sequencing was peripheral blood. The origin of the receptors is a man between 45 and 60 years old with active COVID-19. CDR3s include the opening cysteine and the closing phenylalanine or tryptophan. The order of the fields is V gene, J gene, clone size, D gene, CDR3 protein, CDR3 DNA. D genes are given only for firm matches. Clone size is stated in some rows and not others, as once, few, many or a class when expanded.

TRBV7-7	TRBJ2-1	NA	NA	CASSPLQHGENEQFF	TGTGCTAGCAGCCCGCTACAACACGGGGAGAATGAGCAGTTCTTC
TRBV12-5	TRBJ2-6	NA	TRBD1	CASVHDRESLPSSGANVLTF	TGTGCTAGTGTTCACGACAGGGAATCCCTTCCAAGCTCTGGGGCCAACGTCCTGACTTTC
TRBV18	TRBJ2-3	NA	TRBD2	CASSKRLAGGIDTQYF	TGTGCCAGCTCGAAGCGCCTAGCGGGAGGGATAGATACGCAGTATTTT
TRBV5-6	TRBJ1-5	NA	NA	CASSPGQIGPQHF	TGTGCCAGCAGCCCCGGACAGATTGGCCCCCAGCATTTT
TRBV6-4	TRBJ1-6	NA	NA	CASSANGRNNSPLHF	TGTGCCAGCAGTGCCAATGGGCGCAATAATTCACCCCTCCACTTT
TRBV21-1	TRBJ1-3	NA	NA	CASSKGQGTIPFPNTIYF	TGTGCCAGCAGCAAGGGCCAGGGCACCATTCCATTCCCCAACACCATATATTTT
TRBV6-5	TRBJ2-7	NA	TRBD1	CASSRRQGASYEQYF	TGTGCCAGCAGCCGGAGACAGGGGGCCTCCTACGAGCAGTACTTC
TRBV3-1/TRBV3-2	TRBJ1-1	NA	NA	CASSPRRENTEAFF	TGTGCCAGCAGCCCCCGGAGAGAGAACACTGAAGCTTTCTTT
TRBV7-7	TRBJ1-5	NA	TRBD1	CASNRDRGGSNQPQHF	TGTGCCAGCAACCGGGACAGGGGTGGTAGCAATCAGCCCCAGCATTTT
TRBV27	TRBJ2-3	NA	TRBD2	CASSSRVSGRARTDTQYF	TGTGCCAGCAGTTCCAGAGTTAGCGGGAGGGCCCGCACAGATACGCAGTATTTT
TRBV29-1	TRBJ1-5	NA	NA	CSVMIRGSGQPQHF	TGCAGCGTGATGATCAGGGGTTCTGGTCAGCCCCAGCATTTT
TRBV28	TRBJ2-4	NA	TRBD2	CASSSGAGGDLNIQYF	TGTGCCAGCAGTTCTGGAGCGGGGGGAGACCTAAACATTCAGTACTTC
TRBV28	TRBJ2-7	few	NA	CASNLATDTYEQYF	TGTGCCAGCAACCTGGCGACAGACACCTACGAGCAGTACTTC
TRBV5-6	TRBJ1-4	NA	NA	CASSLFAGVGLEKLFF	TGTGCCAGCAGCTTGTTTGCCGGGGTAGGATTAGAAAAACTGTTTTTT
TRBV28	TRBJ1-2	NA	TRBD1	CASSLRRGLGYGYTF	TGTGCCAGCAGTTTAAGAAGGGGGCTAGGCTATGGCTACACCTTC
TRBV7-3	TRBJ2-5	NA	TRBD1	CASSPTPGQQETQYF	TGTGCCAGCAGCCCAACCCCGGGACAGCAAGAGACCCAGTACTTC
TRBV11-2	TRBJ1-1	NA	NA	CASSFGGRTEAFF	TGTGCCAGCAGCTTTGGAGGGCGCACTGAAGCTTTCTTT
TRBV11-2	TRBJ1-2	NA	TRBD1	CASSPQGGMIYGYTF	TGTGCCAGCAGCCCCCAGGGGGGAATGATCTATGGCTACACCTTC
TRBV4-3	TRBJ1-1	NA	NA	CASSQVYPGEAFF	TGCGCCAGCAGCCAAGTTTACCCAGGAGAAGCTTTCTTT
TRBV5-1	TRBJ2-3	NA	TRBD2	CASSLEGSGSSDTQYF	TGCGCCAGCAGCTTGGAGGGTAGCGGGAGCTCAGATACGCAGTATTTT
TRBV12-3/TRBV12-4	TRBJ2-1	NA	NA	CASSFGGNNEQFF	TGTGCCAGCAGTTTCGGGGGTAACAATGAGCAGTTCTTC
TRBV28	TRBJ1-3	NA	TRBD1	CASSHQGATGNTIYF	TGTGCCAGCAGTCATCAGGGGGCCACAGGAAACACCATATATTTT
TRBV7-3	TRBJ1-1	NA	TRBD1	CASSTTGGPYTEAFF	TGTGCCAGCAGCACGACAGGGGGTCCGTATACTGAAGCTTTCTTT
TRBV27	TRBJ1-5	NA	TRBD1	CASSSQQGLSNQPQHF	TGTGCCAGCAGTTCGCAACAGGGGCTTAGCAATCAGCCCCAGCATTTT
TRBV5-1	TRBJ2-3	once	TRBD1	CASSSWTGTQYF	TGCGCCAGCAGCTCTTGGACAGGCACGCAGTATTTT
TRBV11-2	TRBJ1-6	once	TRBD1	CASSLGTANSPLHF	TGTGCCAGCAGCTTGGGGACAGCTAATTCACCCCTCCACTTT
TRBV9	TRBJ2-2	NA	TRBD2	CASTGFGTSLPINTGELFF	TGTGCCAGCACGGGCTTCGGGACTAGCCTCCCAATAAACACCGGGGAGCTGTTTTTT
TRBV28	TRBJ2-1	NA	NA	CASSFAGTYNEQFF	TGTGCCAGCAGTTTCGCGGGAACGTACAATGAGCAGTTCTTC
TRBV7-2	TRBJ2-2	NA	TRBD2	CASSLGRGDTGELFF	TGTGCCAGCAGCTTGGGGCGGGGGGACACCGGGGAGCTGTTTTTT
TRBV9	TRBJ1-6	NA	NA	CASSVDGGNNSPLHF	TGTGCCAGCAGCGTAGATGGAGGGAATAATTCACCCCTCCACTTT
TRBV29-1	TRBJ2-1	NA	NA	CSVGLPSNEQFF	TGCAGCGTTGGTCTTCCGAGTAATGAGCAGTTCTTC
TRBV28	TRBJ1-4	once	NA	CASSLPGEGSNEKLFF	TGTGCCAGCAGTTTACCAGGGGAGGGCTCTAATGAAAAACTGTTTTTT
TRBV12-3/TRBV12-4	TRBJ1-4	NA	NA	CASSFRTVEKLFF	TGTGCCAGCAGTTTCAGGACAGTTGAAAAACTGTTTTTT
TRBV6-5	TRBJ1-3	once	TRBD1	CASRTGGGNTIYF	TGTGCCAGCAGAACAGGGGGCGGAAACACCATATATTTT
TRBV7-6	TRBJ2-2	NA	TRBD1	CASSSTGANTGELFF	TGTGCCAGCAGCTCGACAGGGGCGAACACCGGGGAGCTGTTTTTT
TRBV28	TRBJ1-1	NA	NA	CASSLSRSDAFF	TGTGCCAGCAGTTTATCAAGGAGTGACGCTTTCTTT
TRBV19	TRBJ2-7	NA	NA	CASSMTRTASYEQYF	TGTGCCAGTAGTATGACTCGGACAGCAAGCTACGAGCAGTACTTC
TRBV7-2	TRBJ1-1	NA	NA	CASTPMSGTQNTEAFF	TGTGCCAGCACCCCCATGTCCGGGACACAGAACACTGAAGCTTTCTTT
TRBV6-6	TRBJ1-3	NA	NA	CASSPWGSLTPGNTIYF	TGTGCCAGCAGTCCCTGGGGCTCCCTGACCCCTGGAAACACCATATATTTT
TRBV11-2	TRBJ2-1	NA	TRBD1	CASSYQPGQYNEQFF	TGTGCCAGCAGCTACCAACCGGGACAGTACAATGAGCAGTTCTTC
TRBV4-1	TRBJ1-3	NA	NA	CASSHQGRGPGNTIYF	TGCGCCAGCAGCCACCAAGGGAGGGGCCCTGGAAACACCATATATTTT
TRBV6-5	TRBJ1-1	NA	TRBD1	CASSYDRGNTEAFF	TGTGCCAGCAGTTACGACAGGGGCAACACTGAAGCTTTCTTT
TRBV29-1	TRBJ1-2	medium-sized	NA	CSVEGRGDYGYTF	TGCAGCGTAGAGGGGAGGGGAGACTATGGCTACACCTTC
TRBV21-1	TRBJ1-1	NA	NA	CASSKRPEAPGIRVLTEAFF	TGTGCCAGCAGCAAAAGGCCCGAGGCCCCGGGGATTCGGGTGCTCACTGAAGCTTTCTTT
TRBV28	TRBJ2-2	NA	NA	CASSLTGTGELFF	TGTGCCAGCAGTTTAACGGGCACCGGGGAGCTGTTTTTT
TRBV5-6	TRBJ2-1	NA	NA	CASSFQGKYNEQFF	TGTGCCAGCAGCTTCCAGGGCAAATACAATGAGCAGTTCTTC
TRBV5-1	TRBJ2-2	NA	TRBD2	CASSQGLAGGRSTGELFF	TGCGCCAGCAGCCAGGGACTAGCGGGAGGGAGGAGCACCGGGGAGCTGTTTTTT
TRBV5-1	TRBJ2-1	NA	TRBD2	CASSLGLAGGRNEQFF	TGCGCCAGCAGCTTGGGGCTAGCGGGAGGAAGAAACGAGCAGTTCTTC